Detailed here is one TCR beta chain. The antigen remains unidentified. Trimming shortened V by 4 bases and J by 5 bases, and 12 bases separated the two germline ends. The CDR3 is 14 residues long. Germline V CDR1 and CDR2: ENHRY, SYGVKD. Sorting that relied on CD45RO/CCR7/CD25/CD127/CD95/CD27 yielded CD4+ naive, central memory, regulatory and stem cell-like memory cells. Populations obtained by sorting all exceeded 95% purity. This sample was taken from a study of beta chain features in type 1 diabetes. Findings and caveats of the study: Any role of HLA type in TCRB rearrangement remained unresolved here. Among patients with Type 1 diabetes, TCRB CDR3s were moderately but significantly shorter in every one of the four CD4+ subsets.

The study reverse transcribed the entire isolated RNA, so it sequenced expressed TCRB transcripts. TCRdb's copy holds only in-frame clones and misses some; the assay was immunoSEQ multiplex PCR. Counted here are around 360,000 clones, approximately 12% occurring once; the ten biggest clones make up about 0.01%. The TCR comes from a woman younger than 35 with type 1 diabetes. Sequenced material: naive CD4+ T cells from blood. The chain combines TRBV10-3 with TRBJ2-1, with D possibly being TRBD2 (6 bases). The CDR3, as DNA: TGTGCCATCAGTGGAAGGGGCGGGGACAATGAGCAGTTCTTC. Amino acid sequence: CAISGRGGDNEQFF.